Shown below are 7 T cell receptor beta chains from a single sample sequenced in a study of vaccination and CD4 T cells after COVID-19. Described treatment: approximately 10-day PBMC culture with coronavirus spike peptide pools or control peptides (ViraFEST assay). No antigen has been identified for these receptors. Scientists ran DNA taken from cultured CD4+ T cells through the Oncomine TCR Beta short-read assay for sequencing. TCRdb itself ran the PCR reads through MiXCR, one entry per CDR3 protein. This sample carries about 15,000 distinct CDR3 sequences, approximately 57% of them seen once, and the ten largest clones take 10%. The sequenced sample consisted of CD4+ T cells from blood, cultured in vitro. Receptor source: a human donor who had recovered from COVID-19.

V is TRBV20-1 and J is TRBJ2-5, with D possibly matching TRBD2 (7 bases). Looked up from germline, CDR1 is DFQATT and CDR2 is SNEGSKA (reference sequence). This CDR3 spans 14 amino acids. V gave up 4 bases and J gave up 1 base, with 13 bases separating them. The CDR3, as DNA: TGCAGTGCTACGGCGGGGGCCCCCCAAGAGACCCAGTACTTC. Amino acids: CSATAGAPQETQYF.

This clonotype is large (0.1 to 1%) in the sample. The chain is built from TRBV7-9 and TRBJ2-6; TRBD1 matches 12 bases. This CDR3 comprises 18 residues. The J segment lost 1 base and the V segment lost 4 bases, leaving 5 bases of the junction unmatched. Germline V gene lookup returns CDR1 SEHNR and CDR2 FQNEAQ (reference sequence). The CDR3 region has the DNA TGTGCCAGCAGCTCAGGGGACAGGGGGCCATCTGGGGCCAACGTCCTGACTTTC. Translated: CASSSGDRGPSGANVLTF.

The chain combines TRBV25-1 with TRBJ2-7, with 7 bases aligning to TRBD1. Germline trimming cut 2 bases from V and 1 base from J; bases unmatched to any gene: 11. The CDR3 spans 17 residues. Germline V gives CDR1 MGHDK, CDR2 SYGVNS. CDR3 loop: CASSETYPTGRSYEQYF. Written as DNA, the CDR3 is TGTGCCAGCAGTGAAACCTATCCGACAGGGAGATCCTACGAGCAGTACTTC.

Sample share makes this clonotype medium-sized. The chain combines TRBV7-2 with TRBJ2-7, with D possibly called TRBD1 or TRBD2 (6 bases each). This CDR3 has 15 amino acids. CDR1 is SGHTA and CDR2 is FQGNSA in the germline V gene. V lost 2 bases and J 7 bases, leaving 18 bases between the germline ends. CDR3 in DNA: TGTGCCAGCAGCTTATATGGGGGCCTCGCGGGGGAGCAGTACTTC. It translates to CASSLYGGLAGEQYF.

This clonotype was counted between two and nine times. The rearrangement uses TRBV20-1 and TRBJ1-1; D is perhaps TRBD1 (6 bases). The germline gives CDR1 DFQATT, CDR2 SNEGSKA (reference sequence). The CDR3 runs to 15 residues. V lost 3 bases, J lost 8 bases, and 22 bases lay in between. The CDR3 DNA reads TGCAGTGCTAGCCCCTGGGGGCAGGGCACGCGAGAAGCTTTCTTT. Encoded protein: CSASPWGQGTREAFF.

There are a few counts of this clonotype. The chain recombines TRBV20-1 with TRBJ2-1; TRBD2 matches at 7 bases. Germline CDR1 is DFQATT and CDR2 is SNEGSKA (reference sequence). There are 14 residues in the CDR3. V lost 6 bases to trimming and J lost 10 bases; unmatched junction nucleotides: 15. The CDR3 reads CSAGRTGGRNEQFF. Written as DNA, the CDR3 is TGCAGTGCGGGTCGAACGGGAGGACGGAACGAGCAGTTCTTC.

This clonotype appeared once. The rearrangement uses TRBV4-3 and TRBJ2-3, with D tentatively TRBD1 or TRBD2 (5 bases each). Per the germline V gene, CDR1 is LGHNA and CDR2 is YSLEER. Trimming cost V 5 bases and J 0 bases, with 15 bases left between them. The CDR3 sequence is 16 residues long. CDR3 loop: CASSIRWDLSTDTQYF. In DNA form, the CDR3 reads TGCGCCAGCAGCATTCGGTGGGACCTTAGCACAGATACGCAGTATTTT.